These T cell receptor beta chains were read from a single sample in a study of neurological immune-mediated disorders. From the 5' RACE reads, TCRdb called clonotypes with MiXCR, one entry per CDR3 protein. Of 80,000 to 100,000 distinct CDR3 sequences detected, 5.5% to 6.5% appear once; the ten largest clones hold roughly 8.6%. Specimen: PBMCs. The origin of the receptors is a woman aged 60-75 years with multiple sclerosis. CDR3s include the opening cysteine and the closing phenylalanine or tryptophan. D genes are given only for firm matches. Rows may omit the clone size; those that give it use once, few, many or a size class.

length: 15; size: many; V: TRBV5-1; D: NA; J: TRBJ1-6; DNA: TGCGCCAGCAGCTTAGGCCCGGAGTATAATTCACCCCTCCACTTT; CDR3: CASSLGPEYNSPLHF
length: 14; size: many; V: TRBV5-1; D: NA; J: TRBJ2-7; DNA: TGCGCCAGTAATCAGGGGCTAAACTACCGCGAGCAGTACTTC; CDR3: CASNQGLNYREQYF
length: 17; size: many; V: TRBV7-9; D: TRBD1; J: TRBJ2-5; DNA: TGTGCCAGCAGCGCCCCCCAGGGACAGAACGTACAAGAGACCCAGTACTTC; CDR3: CASSAPQGQNVQETQYF
length: 14; size: many; V: TRBV14; D: NA; J: TRBJ2-3; DNA: TGTGCCAGCAGCCGACGGGACCTCACAGATACGCAGTATTTT; CDR3: CASSRRDLTDTQYF
length: 12; size: many; V: TRBV7-9; D: NA; J: TRBJ1-5; DNA: TGTGCCAGCAGCACCTATAATCAGCCCCAGCATTTT; CDR3: CASSTYNQPQHF
length: 11; size: many; V: TRBV29-1; D: NA; J: TRBJ2-5; DNA: TGCAGCGTTGGTCAGGGAGAGACCCAGTACTTC; CDR3: CSVGQGETQYF
length: 14; size: many; V: TRBV24-1; D: NA; J: TRBJ2-2; DNA: TGTGCCACCAGTGATTTCCGGGGAACCGGGGAGCTGTTTTTT; CDR3: CATSDFRGTGELFF
length: 16; size: many; V: TRBV20-1; D: TRBD1; J: TRBJ2-5; DNA: TGCAGTGCTAGAGCCCCCGGGACAGGGGGCCTAGAGACCCAGTACTTC; CDR3: CSARAPGTGGLETQYF
length: 13; size: many; V: TRBV3-1; D: NA; J: TRBJ1-2; DNA: TGTGCCAGCAGCCAAGTCGGCCAGGGGAGCTACACCTTC; CDR3: CASSQVGQGSYTF
length: 17; size: many; V: TRBV3-1; D: TRBD2; J: TRBJ2-2; DNA: TGTGCCAGCAGCAGGACTAGCGGGGGCCTCAACACCGGGGAGCTGTTTTTT; CDR3: CASSRTSGGLNTGELFF
length: 18; size: many; V: TRBV11-2; D: NA; J: TRBJ1-2; DNA: TGTGCCAGCAGCCTCAATTCAGGTTCCCAGCTCGGGGTCTATGGCTACACCTTC; CDR3: CASSLNSGSQLGVYGYTF
length: 13; size: many; V: TRBV10-3; D: NA; J: TRBJ1-1; DNA: TGTGCCCCCACCCTGGGGGTGGACACTGAAGCTTTCTTT; CDR3: CAPTLGVDTEAFF
length: 14; size: many; V: TRBV29-1; D: TRBD1; J: TRBJ1-2; DNA: TGCAGCGTTGATATGGACAGGACTAACTATGGCTACACCTTC; CDR3: CSVDMDRTNYGYTF
length: 15; size: many; V: TRBV7-2; D: TRBD2; J: TRBJ2-5; DNA: TGTGCCAGCAGCTTAGTCTCGGGACTAGTGGAGACCCAGTACTTC; CDR3: CASSLVSGLVETQYF
length: 15; size: NA; V: TRBV30; D: NA; J: TRBJ1-6; DNA: TGTGCCTGGCGGGGTGCGAGCTCCTATAATTCACCCCTCCACTTT; CDR3: CAWRGASSYNSPLHF
length: 13; size: many; V: TRBV5-1; D: NA; J: TRBJ1-1; DNA: TGCGCCAGCAGCTTGGACATTACCTTTTCAGCTTTCTTT; CDR3: CASSLDITFSAFF
length: 13; size: many; V: TRBV7-2; D: TRBD1; J: TRBJ2-7; DNA: TGTGCCAGCAGCTTATGGACAGGGGGCGAGCAGTACTTC; CDR3: CASSLWTGGEQYF
length: 16; size: many; V: TRBV5-1; D: NA; J: TRBJ1-5; DNA: TGCGCCAGCAGCTTGGATTGGGATTGGAGCAATCAGCCCCAGCATTTT; CDR3: CASSLDWDWSNQPQHF
length: 15; size: many; V: TRBV5-6; D: TRBD1; J: TRBJ2-2; DNA: TGTGCCAGCAGCTTACAGGGGGCTGTGTACGGGGAGCTGTTTTTT; CDR3: CASSLQGAVYGELFF
length: 15; size: many; V: TRBV5-1; D: NA; J: TRBJ2-4; DNA: TGCGCCAGCAGCCCCAGTTGGGGGCCAAAAAACATTCAGTACTTC; CDR3: CASSPSWGPKNIQYF
length: 20; size: many; V: TRBV24-1; D: TRBD2; J: TRBJ2-1; DNA: TGTGCCACCAGTGATCTTTTAACCGGGACTAGCTTTGAGGTCTACAATGAGCAGTTCTTC; CDR3: CATSDLLTGTSFEVYNEQFF
length: 13; size: many; V: TRBV20-1; D: NA; J: TRBJ2-7; DNA: TGCAGTGCTCTTGGGGGAGGACCATACGAGCAGTACTTC; CDR3: CSALGGGPYEQYF
length: 15; size: many; V: TRBV20-1; D: TRBD1; J: TRBJ1-3; DNA: TGCAGTGCTAGAGATTCCAGGGGGTCTGGAAACACCATATATTTT; CDR3: CSARDSRGSGNTIYF
length: 13; size: many; V: TRBV20-1; D: NA; J: TRBJ1-2; DNA: TGCAGTGCGCCTACAGGGATCAACTATGGCTACACCTTC; CDR3: CSAPTGINYGYTF
length: 15; size: many; V: TRBV6-5; D: NA; J: TRBJ1-2; DNA: TGTGCCAGCAGTTACATCGTTGGGGGGGCCAGTGGCTACACCTTC; CDR3: CASSYIVGGASGYTF
length: 16; size: many; V: TRBV3-1; D: TRBD1; J: TRBJ2-1; DNA: TGTGCCAGCAGCCAAAATCTTGGGACAGGCGACAATGAGCAGTTCTTC; CDR3: CASSQNLGTGDNEQFF
length: 17; size: NA; V: TRBV12-3/TRBV12-4; D: NA; J: TRBJ2-3; DNA: TGTGCCAGCAGTTTCAAACAGACAGGTGCCCTCACAGATACGCAGTATTTT; CDR3: CASSFKQTGALTDTQYF
length: 14; size: many; V: TRBV5-1; D: NA; J: TRBJ1-3; DNA: TGCGCCAGCAGCCTAGGGGTCCCCCCAAACACCATATATTTT; CDR3: CASSLGVPPNTIYF
length: 16; size: many; V: TRBV7-6; D: NA; J: TRBJ1-3; DNA: TGTGCCAGCAGCTTAGCGGACGGCGGCTCTGGAAACACCATATATTTT; CDR3: CASSLADGGSGNTIYF
length: 16; size: NA; V: TRBV7-5; D: NA; J: TRBJ1-1; DNA: NA; CDR3: CISVPEAKQANTEAFF
length: 12; size: many; V: TRBV7-2; D: NA; J: TRBJ2-1; DNA: TGTGCCAGCAGCTACACGGGAAATGAGCAGTTCTTC; CDR3: CASSYTGNEQFF
length: 14; size: many; V: TRBV27; D: NA; J: TRBJ1-2; DNA: TGTGCCAGCAGGCGTTATGGGGCGGGTCTGGGCTACACCTTC; CDR3: CASRRYGAGLGYTF
length: 15; size: many; V: TRBV5-1; D: NA; J: TRBJ2-1; DNA: TGCGCCAGCAGCTTGGGGGCAGGGTGGGATACTGAGCAGTTCTTC; CDR3: CASSLGAGWDTEQFF
length: 14; size: many; V: TRBV7-9; D: NA; J: TRBJ2-7; DNA: TGTGCCAGCAGCGAGAGAGGCGAGACCTACGAGCAGTACTTC; CDR3: CASSERGETYEQYF
length: 15; size: many; V: TRBV7-9; D: NA; J: TRBJ1-5; DNA: TGTGCCAGCAGCATCTCCGGGACAATGGATCAGCCCCAGCATTTT; CDR3: CASSISGTMDQPQHF
length: 15; size: many; V: TRBV20-1; D: NA; J: TRBJ2-2; DNA: TGCAGTGCTTTCGCTCCCGGAAGGAGAACCGGGGAGCTGTTTTTT; CDR3: CSAFAPGRRTGELFF
length: 14; size: many; V: TRBV7-9; D: TRBD1; J: TRBJ2-1; DNA: TGTGCCAGCAGCTTAGGCCAGGGGGACAATGAGCAGTTCTTC; CDR3: CASSLGQGDNEQFF
length: 14; size: many; V: TRBV6-6; D: TRBD1; J: TRBJ1-5; DNA: TGTGCCAGCACAGGACAGGGAAGCAATCAGCCCCAGCATTTT; CDR3: CASTGQGSNQPQHF
length: 14; size: NA; V: TRBV11-2; D: NA; J: TRBJ1-2; DNA: TGTGCCAGCAGCTTAGTTCCCCCCAACTATGGCTACACCTTC; CDR3: CASSLVPPNYGYTF
length: 14; size: many; V: TRBV5-5; D: NA; J: TRBJ1-1; DNA: TGTGCCAGCAGCTTCGGACACTTGAACACTGAAGCTTTCTTT; CDR3: CASSFGHLNTEAFF
length: 16; size: many; V: TRBV9; D: TRBD1; J: TRBJ2-3; DNA: TGTGCCAGCAGCGCTCCAGGGGGTTTGAGCACAGATACGCAGTATTTT; CDR3: CASSAPGGLSTDTQYF
length: 13; size: many; V: TRBV12-3/TRBV12-4; D: NA; J: TRBJ1-5; DNA: TGTGCCAGCAGCCCGCGTGGCAATCAGCCCCAGCATTTT; CDR3: CASSPRGNQPQHF
length: 15; size: many; V: TRBV5-1; D: NA; J: TRBJ1-5; DNA: TGCGCCAGCAGCTTGGCCTCCGGGGGTGGGCAGCCCCAGCATTTT; CDR3: CASSLASGGGQPQHF
length: 16; size: few; V: TRBV6-1; D: NA; J: TRBJ2-5; DNA: TGTGCCAGCAGTGAAGCTCGGGGGGCCGGACAAGAGACCCAGTACTTC; CDR3: CASSEARGAGQETQYF
length: 16; size: many; V: TRBV9; D: NA; J: TRBJ1-5; DNA: TGCAACCCGAGAGGTTTGAGGGGGGCGCTCGGTCAGCCCCAGCATTTT; CDR3: CNPRGLRGALGQPQHF
length: 13; size: few; V: TRBV2; D: NA; J: TRBJ2-7; DNA: TGTGCCAGCAAGGACGGATACTCCTACGAGCAGTACTTC; CDR3: CASKDGYSYEQYF
length: 12; size: many; V: TRBV10-3; D: NA; J: TRBJ1-2; DNA: TGTGCCATCAGACGGGACCTGGAGGGCTACACCTTC; CDR3: CAIRRDLEGYTF
length: 18; size: NA; V: TRBV7-2; D: NA; J: TRBJ1-5; DNA: TGTGCCAGCAGCTTAGGAGTGTTGGGGGAGGGGTTCAATCAGCCCCAGCATTTT; CDR3: CASSLGVLGEGFNQPQHF